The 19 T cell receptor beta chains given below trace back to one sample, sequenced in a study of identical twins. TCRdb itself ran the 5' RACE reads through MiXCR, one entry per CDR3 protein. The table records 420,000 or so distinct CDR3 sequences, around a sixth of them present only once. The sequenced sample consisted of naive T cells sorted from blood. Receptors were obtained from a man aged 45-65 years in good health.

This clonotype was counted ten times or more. CDR3 bases: TGCAGTGCTAGAAAAGATTTCACAGATACGCAGTATTTT. Protein sequence: CSARKDFTDTQYF. The rearrangement links TRBV20-1 to TRBJ2-3; no clear D. The germline CDR1 and CDR2 sequences are DFQATT and SNEGSKA (reference sequence). This CDR3 spans 13 amino acids. Trimming left V 2 bases short and J 2 bases short, with 8 bases between.

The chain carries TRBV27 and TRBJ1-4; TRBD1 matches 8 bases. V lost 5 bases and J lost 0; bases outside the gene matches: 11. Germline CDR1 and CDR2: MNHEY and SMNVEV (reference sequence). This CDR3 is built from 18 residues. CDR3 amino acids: CASSPRTGRVTTNEKLFF. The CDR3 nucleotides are TGTGCCAGCAGTCCGCGGACAGGGAGGGTGACAACTAATGAAAAACTGTTTTTT.

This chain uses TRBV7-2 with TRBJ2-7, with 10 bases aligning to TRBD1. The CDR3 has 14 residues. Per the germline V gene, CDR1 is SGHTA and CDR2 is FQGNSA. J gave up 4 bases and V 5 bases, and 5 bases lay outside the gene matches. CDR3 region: CASSVDRGPYEQYF. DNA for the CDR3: TGTGCCAGCAGCGTCGACAGGGGGCCGTACGAGCAGTACTTC.

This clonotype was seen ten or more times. This CDR3 is CASSSGGGSVQPQHF. The CDR3 DNA follows: TGTGCCAGCAGCTCCGGCGGGGGCAGCGTTCAGCCCCAGCATTTT. The chain joins TRBV5-6 to TRBJ1-5; TRBD1 might be the D (6 bases). Trimming removed 3 bases from V and 6 bases from J, with 16 bases in between. The CDR3 spans 15 residues. The germline V gene encodes CDR1 SGHDT and CDR2 YYEEEE.

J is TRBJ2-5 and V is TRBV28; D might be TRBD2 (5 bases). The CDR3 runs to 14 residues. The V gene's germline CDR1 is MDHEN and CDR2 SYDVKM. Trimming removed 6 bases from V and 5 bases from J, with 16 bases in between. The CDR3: CASRLLDSGETQYF. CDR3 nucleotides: TGTGCCAGCAGGCTTCTGGACTCTGGGGAGACCCAGTACTTC.

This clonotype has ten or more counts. The CDR3 DNA reads as TGCGCCAGCAGCACACTAACGGGAGCCTACTACAATGAGCAGTTCTTC. It translates to CASSTLTGAYYNEQFF. The gene calls are TRBV5-1 and TRBJ2-1; maybe TRBD2 (6 bases). The germline gives CDR1 SGHRS, CDR2 YFSETQ. Trimming stripped 4 bases from V and 3 bases from J, with 17 bases between. The CDR3 consists of 16 residues.

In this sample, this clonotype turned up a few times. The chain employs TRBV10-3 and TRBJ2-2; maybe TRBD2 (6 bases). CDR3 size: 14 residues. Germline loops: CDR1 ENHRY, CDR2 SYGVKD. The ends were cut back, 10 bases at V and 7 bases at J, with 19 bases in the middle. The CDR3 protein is CASLPGGAVGELFF. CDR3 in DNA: TGTGCCAGCCTCCCCGGGGGAGCGGTCGGGGAGCTGTTTTTT.

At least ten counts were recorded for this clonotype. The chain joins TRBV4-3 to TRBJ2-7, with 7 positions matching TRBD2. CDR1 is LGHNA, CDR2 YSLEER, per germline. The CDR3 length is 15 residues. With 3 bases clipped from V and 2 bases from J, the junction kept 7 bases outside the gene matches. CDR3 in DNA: TGCGCCAGCAGCCAGAGTAAGGCGGGAGCCTACGAGCAGTACTTC. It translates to CASSQSKAGAYEQYF.

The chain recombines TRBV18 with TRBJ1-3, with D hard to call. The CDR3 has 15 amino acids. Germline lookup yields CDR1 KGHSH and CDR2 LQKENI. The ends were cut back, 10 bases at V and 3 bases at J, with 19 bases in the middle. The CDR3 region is CATSIRKGRGNTIYF. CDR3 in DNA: TGTGCCACCTCCATTCGGAAGGGTCGTGGAAACACCATATATTTT.

The CDR3 region is CSARDSGGLTPVDEQFF. CDR3 DNA sequence: TGCAGTGCTAGAGACTCGGGGGGGCTTACTCCGGTCGATGAGCAGTTCTTC. V and J are TRBV20-1 and TRBJ2-1; 8 bases line up with TRBD2. The CDR3 extends over 17 amino acids. Per the germline V gene, CDR1 is DFQATT and CDR2 is SNEGSKA (reference sequence). After removal of 0 bases from V and 8 bases from J, the junction contained 15 bases not matched to a gene.

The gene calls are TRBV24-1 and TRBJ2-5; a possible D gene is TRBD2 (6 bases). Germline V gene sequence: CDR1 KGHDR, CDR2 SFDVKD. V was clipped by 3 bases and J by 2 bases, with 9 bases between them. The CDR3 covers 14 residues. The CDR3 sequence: CATSDPGLQETQYF. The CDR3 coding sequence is TGTGCCACCAGTGATCCGGGACTTCAAGAGACCCAGTACTTC.

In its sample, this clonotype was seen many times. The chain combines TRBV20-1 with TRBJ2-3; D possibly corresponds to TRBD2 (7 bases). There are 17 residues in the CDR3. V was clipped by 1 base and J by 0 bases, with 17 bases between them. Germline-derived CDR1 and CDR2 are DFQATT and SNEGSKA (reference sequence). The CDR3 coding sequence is TGCAGTGCTAGAGGGGCGCCGGGGGGCTATAGCACAGATACGCAGTATTTT. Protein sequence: CSARGAPGGYSTDTQYF.

The CDR3 here is CASSRNYYEQYF. Written as DNA, the CDR3 is TGTGCCAGCAGCCGAAACTACTACGAGCAGTACTTC. This sequence joins TRBV7-2 and TRBJ2-7, with D unresolved. V lost 5 bases, J lost 3 bases, and 8 bases lay in between. This CDR3 contains 12 residues. In germline, CDR1 is SGHTA, CDR2 FQGNSA.

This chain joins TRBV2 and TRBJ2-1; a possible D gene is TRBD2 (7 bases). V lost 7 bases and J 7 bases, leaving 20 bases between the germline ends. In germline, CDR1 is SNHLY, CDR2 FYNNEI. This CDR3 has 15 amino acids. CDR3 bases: TGTGCCAGCACCTCCCGGGGGGCTGGGGGGAATGAGCAGTTCTTC. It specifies CASTSRGAGGNEQFF.

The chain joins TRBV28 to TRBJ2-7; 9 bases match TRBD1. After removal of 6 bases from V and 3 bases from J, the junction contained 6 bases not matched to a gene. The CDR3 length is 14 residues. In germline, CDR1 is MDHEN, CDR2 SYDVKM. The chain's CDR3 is CASRLDRGNYEQYF. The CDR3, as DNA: TGTGCCAGCAGGTTAGACAGGGGGAACTACGAGCAGTACTTC. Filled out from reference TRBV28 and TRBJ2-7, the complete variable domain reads DVKVTQSSRYLVKRTGEKVFLECVQDMDHENMFWYRQDPGLGLRLIYFSYDVKMKEKGDIPEGYSVSREKKERFSLILESASTNQTSMYLCASRLDRGNYEQYFGPGTRLTVT.

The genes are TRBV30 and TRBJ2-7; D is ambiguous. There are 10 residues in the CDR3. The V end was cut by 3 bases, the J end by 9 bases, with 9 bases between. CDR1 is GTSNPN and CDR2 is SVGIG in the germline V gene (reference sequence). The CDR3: CAWRVSGQYF. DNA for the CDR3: TGTGCCTGGAGGGTCTCCGGGCAGTACTTC.

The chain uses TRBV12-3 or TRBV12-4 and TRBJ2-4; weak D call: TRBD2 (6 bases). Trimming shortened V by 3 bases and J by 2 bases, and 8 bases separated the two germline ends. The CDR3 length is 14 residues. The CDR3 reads CASSFGGPKNIQYF. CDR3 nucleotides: TGTGCCAGCAGTTTCGGGGGACCCAAAAACATTCAGTACTTC.

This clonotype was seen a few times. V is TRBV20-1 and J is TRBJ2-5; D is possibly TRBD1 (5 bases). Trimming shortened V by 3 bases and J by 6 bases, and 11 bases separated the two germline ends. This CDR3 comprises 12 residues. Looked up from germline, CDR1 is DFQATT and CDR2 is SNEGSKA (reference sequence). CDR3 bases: TGCAGTGCTAGTATAGGGGTACAGACCCAGTACTTC. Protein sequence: CSASIGVQTQYF.

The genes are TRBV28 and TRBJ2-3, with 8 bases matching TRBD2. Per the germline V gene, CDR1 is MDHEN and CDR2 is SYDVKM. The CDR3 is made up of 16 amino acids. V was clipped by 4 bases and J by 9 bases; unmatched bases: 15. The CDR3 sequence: CASSSGLARLAGTQYF. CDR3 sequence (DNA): TGTGCCAGCAGTTCCGGACTAGCCCGATTGGCGGGAACGCAGTATTTT.